A single TCR beta chain is shown here with its context. What it recognizes is unknown. This sample stems from a study of OX40 agonist ivuxolimab in advanced cancers. Whole-study context: Patients in dose escalation had liver, melanoma, kidney or head and neck cancers.

Assay used: immunoSEQ multiplex PCR; TCRdb lists only in-frame clones, some missing. The sample consists of tens of thousands of clones, about nine tenths of them appearing once. Baseline was the first blood sampling point, followed by cycle 4 day 1 and cycle 7 day 1. Broader study findings: More expanded clones were found, on average, in CD8+ than in CD4+ T cells. Nonresponders included some who also had low normalized T-cell clonal expansion.

This CDR3 has 18 amino acids. CDR1 SGHRS and CDR2 YFSETQ come from the germline V gene. Trimming stripped 4 bases from V and 0 bases from J, with 17 bases between. The clonotype comes from an adult with an advanced solid tumor such as melanoma, head and neck, liver or kidney cancer. V and J are TRBV5-1 and TRBJ2-6, with D tentatively TRBD1 (6 bases). The sample was CD4+ or CD8+ T cells sorted from blood, taken in a trial of the OX40 agonist ivuxolimab. Here the CDR3 DNA reads TGCGCCAGCAGCCCCCGGACAGAAACTTACTCTGGGGCCAACGTCCTGACTTTC. Protein: CASSPRTETYSGANVLTF.